The rows below give T cell receptor beta chains drawn from one sample of a study of tumor-infiltrating lymphocytes in oesophageal squamous cell carcinoma. TCRdb used MiXCR to reprocess the PCR reads, holding one entry per CDR3 protein. The sample shows around 6,300 distinct CDR3 sequences, nearly 15% of them seen only once. Specimen: normal esophageal tissue next to the tumor. The receptors here all came from a male donor with esophageal squamous cell carcinoma. Both conserved end residues are part of each CDR3. D genes are given only for firm matches. Clone size appears in some rows only: once, few, many, or a class for an expanded clone.

cdr3_length: 12
j_call: TRBJ2-7
d_call: .
v_call: TRBV7-2
clone_size: medium-sized
cdr3_nt: TGTGCCAGCAGCTTAGTATCCTACGAGCAGTACTTC
cdr3_aa: CASSLVSYEQYF

cdr3_length: 16
j_call: TRBJ2-3
d_call: .
v_call: TRBV9
clone_size: .
cdr3_nt: TGTGCCAGCAGCTTCCGCGGGGGCCGGGCAGGGGATACGCAGTATTTT
cdr3_aa: CASSFRGGRAGDTQYF

cdr3_length: 15
j_call: TRBJ1-4
d_call: TRBD1
v_call: TRBV28
clone_size: few
cdr3_nt: TGTGCCAGCAGTTGGACAGGGATTAGGGGGGAAAAACTGTTTTTT
cdr3_aa: CASSWTGIRGEKLFF

cdr3_length: 14
j_call: TRBJ2-5
d_call: .
v_call: TRBV5-6
clone_size: .
cdr3_nt: TGTGCCAGCAGCTTGCGCTATCGGCCAGAGACCCAGTACTTC
cdr3_aa: CASSLRYRPETQYF

cdr3_length: 14
j_call: TRBJ1-2
d_call: TRBD1
v_call: TRBV19
clone_size: .
cdr3_nt: TGTGCCAGTAGTACCCTGGGACAGGTCAACGGCTACACCTTC
cdr3_aa: CASSTLGQVNGYTF

cdr3_length: 14
j_call: TRBJ2-5
d_call: .
v_call: TRBV7-3
clone_size: .
cdr3_nt: TGTGCCAGCACATCGTTTGGCAGCCAAGAGAGCCAGTACTTC
cdr3_aa: CASTSFGSQESQYF

cdr3_length: 15
j_call: TRBJ2-7
d_call: .
v_call: TRBV6-6
clone_size: many
cdr3_nt: TGTGCCAGCAGTTACTCGTCCGTCCAATACTACGAGCAGTACTTC
cdr3_aa: CASSYSSVQYYEQYF

cdr3_length: 11
j_call: TRBJ2-7
d_call: .
v_call: TRBV7-8
clone_size: medium-sized
cdr3_nt: TGTGCCAGCAGCTCTACGTTCGAGCAGTACTTC
cdr3_aa: CASSSTFEQYF

cdr3_length: 12
j_call: TRBJ2-7
d_call: .
v_call: TRBV5-1
clone_size: .
cdr3_nt: TGCGCCAGCAGCTTGGGCCTCCATGAGCAGTACTTC
cdr3_aa: CASSLGLHEQYF

cdr3_length: 16
j_call: TRBJ2-1
d_call: TRBD2
v_call: TRBV12-3/TRBV12-4
clone_size: medium-sized
cdr3_nt: TGTGCCAGCAGTTGGGGTAGCGGGGGCGTGGGCAATGAGCAGTTCTTC
cdr3_aa: CASSWGSGGVGNEQFF

cdr3_length: 16
j_call: TRBJ2-1
d_call: .
v_call: TRBV6-1
clone_size: medium-sized
cdr3_nt: TGTGCCAGCAGTGAACTGCTGGGGGCCTCCTACAATGAGCAGTTCTTC
cdr3_aa: CASSELLGASYNEQFF

cdr3_length: 16
j_call: TRBJ2-1
d_call: TRBD2
v_call: TRBV27
clone_size: many
cdr3_nt: TGTGCCAGCAGACTACGGACTAGCGGGGGGGTGAATGAGCAGTTCTTC
cdr3_aa: CASRLRTSGGVNEQFF

cdr3_length: 17
j_call: TRBJ2-1
d_call: .
v_call: TRBV11-2
clone_size: many
cdr3_nt: TGTGCCAGCAGCCCGGCTCCGCGGGGGCGTTTCTACAATGAGCAGTTCTTC
cdr3_aa: CASSPAPRGRFYNEQFF

cdr3_length: 13
j_call: TRBJ1-2
d_call: .
v_call: TRBV19
clone_size: few
cdr3_nt: TGTGCCAGTAGACAGGACTCTAACTATGGCTACACCTTC
cdr3_aa: CASRQDSNYGYTF

cdr3_length: 14
j_call: TRBJ2-3
d_call: .
v_call: TRBV5-1
clone_size: many
cdr3_nt: TGCGCCAGCAGCCAGGGGGGGGTTTCAGATACGCAGTATTTT
cdr3_aa: CASSQGGVSDTQYF

cdr3_length: 11
j_call: TRBJ1-2
d_call: .
v_call: TRBV29-1
clone_size: .
cdr3_nt: TGCAGCGTCGAGGGGGGGGGAGGCTACACCTTC
cdr3_aa: CSVEGGGGYTF

cdr3_length: 15
j_call: TRBJ1-4
d_call: .
v_call: TRBV20-1
clone_size: .
cdr3_nt: TGCAGTGCTAGGGGATCCGGGACGGGGAATGAAAAACTGTTTTTT
cdr3_aa: CSARGSGTGNEKLFF